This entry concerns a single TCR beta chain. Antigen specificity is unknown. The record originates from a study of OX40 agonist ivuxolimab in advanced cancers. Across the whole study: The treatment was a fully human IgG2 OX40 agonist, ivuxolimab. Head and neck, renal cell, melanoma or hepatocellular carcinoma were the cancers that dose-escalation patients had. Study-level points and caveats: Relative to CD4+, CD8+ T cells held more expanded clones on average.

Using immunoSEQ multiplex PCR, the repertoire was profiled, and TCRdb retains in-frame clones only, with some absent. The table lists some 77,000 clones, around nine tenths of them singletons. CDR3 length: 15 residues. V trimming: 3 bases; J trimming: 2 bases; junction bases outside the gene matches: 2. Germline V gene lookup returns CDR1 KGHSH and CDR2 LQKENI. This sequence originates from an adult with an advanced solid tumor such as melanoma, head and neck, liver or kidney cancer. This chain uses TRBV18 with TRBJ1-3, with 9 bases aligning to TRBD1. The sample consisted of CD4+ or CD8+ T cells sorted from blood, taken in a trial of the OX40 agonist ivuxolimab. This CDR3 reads CASSPGTGTGNTIYF. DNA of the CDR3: TGTGCCAGCTCACCCGGGACAGGGACTGGAAACACCATATATTTT.